The clone carrying this T cell receptor (beta chain) was counted at least ten times. No antigen is known for it. This sample was taken from a study of CD8+CD57+ T cells in acquired aplastic anemia. The sequenced patients had an expansion of CD8+CD57+ cells seen by flow cytometry. Patients were therapy-naive when their blood was sampled. In germline, CDR1 is LGHDT, CDR2 YNNKEL (reference sequence). The CDR3 loop spans 16 amino acids. J gave up 5 bases and V 1 base, and 6 bases lay outside the gene matches. Study results and limitations: Patients and controls shared under 35 CD8+ CDR3 sequences, highly expressed in patients.

TCR beta VDJ and CDR3 profiling used genomic DNA as template. MiXCR was run by TCRdb on the reads, yielding one entry per CDR3 protein. Of 150,000 to 200,000 distinct CDR3 sequences in the sample, more than 45% are singletons; the top ten hold about 2.8%. The source is a human donor with aplastic anemia. This rearrangement joins TRBV3-1 to TRBJ2-1; 9 bases are shared with TRBD2. Sequencing input: sorted CD4+, CD8+, or CD8+CD57+ T cells (not recorded which) from PBMCs. CDR3 nucleotide sequence: TGTGCCAGCAGCCAAGGTTGGCGGGAGGGGAACAATGAGCAGTTCTTC. Amino acids: CASSQGWREGNNEQFF.